This TCR beta chain emerged from a study of blood T cell repertoires in COVID-19. The wider study: Sources were T cells, B-cell-depleted T cells, or PBMCs; the material itself was cDNA or gDNA.

Using immunoSEQ multiplex PCR, the repertoire was profiled, and TCRdb retains in-frame clones only, with some absent. The repertoire holds tens of thousands of clones, with about three quarters as singletons. Germline-derived CDR1 and CDR2 are LGHNA and YSLEER. J lost 7 bases, V lost 0 bases, and 8 bases had no gene match. The CDR3 loop spans 15 amino acids. V usage is TRBV4-3 and J usage is TRBJ1-2, with 7 positions matching TRBD1. The clonotype comes from a human donor in a cohort sampled during active COVID-19. The sample was peripheral blood. CDR3 DNA sequence: TGCGCCAGCAGCCAAGATTCCCAGGGGGGAAGTGGCTACACCTTC. It specifies CASSQDSQGGSGYTF.